These 5 T cell receptor beta chains originate from one sample sequenced in a study of cytomegalovirus exposure and HLA in healthy donors. The PCR contained 60 Vbeta and 13 Jbeta primers. The data were produced by immunoSEQ multiplex PCR, yet TCRdb's version contains in-frame clones alone and is incomplete. The sample holds 100,000 to 150,000 clones, around three quarters seen once. Sequences were obtained from PBMCs. The receptors originated from a woman aged 45 to 65 in good health and CMV-seronegative.

This chain connects TRBV13 to TRBJ2-3; maybe TRBD1 (6 bases). Germline V lookup: CDR1 PRHDT, CDR2 FYEKMQ (reference sequence). Trimming pared 5 bases from V and 4 bases from J, leaving 13 bases between. The length of the CDR3 is 14 residues. CDR3 region: CASSPEGVADTQYF. CDR3 bases: TGTGCCAGCAGCCCCGAGGGGGTTGCAGATACGCAGTATTTT.

This clone was picked up one time. The CDR3 region is CAISPDSQETQYF. The CDR3 DNA reads as TGTGCCATCAGCCCGGACAGCCAAGAGACCCAGTACTTC. V is TRBV10-3 and J is TRBJ2-5; D possibly corresponds to TRBD1 (6 bases). This CDR3 is built from 13 residues. Trimming removed 6 bases at V and 1 base at J, with 9 bases between. Germline values: CDR1 ENHRY, CDR2 SYGVKD.

This clone was found a few times. This sequence joins TRBV5-5 and TRBJ2-1, with D unresolved. The CDR3 is 14 residues long. Germline V gene sequence: CDR1 SGHKS, CDR2 YYEKEE (reference sequence). V lost 0 bases, J lost 4 bases, and 8 bases lay in between. This chain's CDR3 is CASSLGARYNEQFF. The DNA of the CDR3 is TGTGCCAGCAGCTTGGGGGCCCGTTACAATGAGCAGTTCTTC.

This chain uses TRBV19 with TRBJ2-5; D is perhaps TRBD2 (6 bases). The V and J ends lost 1 base and 4 bases respectively, with 13 bases between them. The CDR3 is 15 residues long. Germline assignment: CDR1 LNHDA and CDR2 SQIVND (reference sequence). CDR3 coding DNA: TGTGCCAGTAGTATAGCTTGGGGGAGGCGAGAGACCCAGTACTTC. It codes for CASSIAWGRRETQYF. Using reference TRBV19 and TRBJ2-5 for the parts outside the CDR3, the full variable domain is DGGITQSPKYLFRKEGQNVTLSCEQNLNHDAMYWYRQDPGQGLRLIYYSQIVNDFQKGDIAEGYSVSREKKESFPLTVTSAQKNPTAFYLCASSIAWGRRETQYFGPGTRLLVL.

The rearrangement links TRBV6-5 to TRBJ1-3, with 9 bases aligning to TRBD1. The CDR3 is 14 amino acids. Germline trimming cut 5 bases from V and 3 bases from J; bases unmatched to any gene: 2. Germline loops: CDR1 MNHEY, CDR2 SVGAGI. CDR3 protein: CASSRTGDGNTIYF. Here the CDR3 DNA reads TGTGCCAGCAGTAGGACAGGGGATGGAAACACCATATATTTT.